What follows is one TCR beta chain and its context. What it binds is not known. In the PCR, 60 Vbeta and 13 Jbeta primers were used. Produced via immunoSEQ multiplex PCR; TCRdb's table is partial and in-frame only. The repertoire includes 74,000 or so clones, about 79% of them detected once, and less than 7% sits in the top ten. The data are from a study of cytomegalovirus exposure and HLA in healthy donors. Study-level points and caveats: Later work showed greater clonal expansion in HLA-associated TCR beta chains than in equally common others. Accurate predictions that matched the HLA-A and HLA-B alleles of most subjects were reportedly made from TCR beta sequences. There were 164 TCR beta chains listed as cytomegalovirus-associated. The likely explanation for a cluster of highly shared sequence variants was sequencing artifact.

Germline assignment: CDR1 SEHNR and CDR2 FQNEAQ (reference sequence). Trimming took off 5 bases at V and 0 bases at J, with 20 bases between the two ends. There are 18 residues in the CDR3. Sequencing used PBMCs. This receptor was taken from a male donor in good health and CMV-seropositive. The chain combines TRBV7-9 with TRBJ1-3; D is uncertain. The CDR3 DNA reads as TGTGCCAGCAGCCCAGTATGGACTCCCCCGAGCTCTGGAAACACCATATATTTT. Translating it yields CASSPVWTPPSSGNTIYF. Looking up the rest from reference TRBV7-9 and TRBJ1-3 gives the full variable domain: DTGVSQNPRHKITKRGQNVTFRCDPISEHNRLYWYRQTLGQGPEFLTYFQNEAQLEKSRLLSDRFSAERPKGSFSTLEIQRTEQGDSAMYLCASSPVWTPPSSGNTIYFGEGSWLTVV.